This T cell receptor beta chain was captured by sequencing in a study of response to subunit inactivated influenza vaccine. Overall study results and limits: Few new T cells, the authors suggested, are recruited by each seasonal influenza vaccination.

This clonotype was detected ten times or more. Antigen unknown. TCRdb redid the calling of the RT-PCR reads with MiXCR, one entry per CDR3 protein. The table includes more than 600,000 distinct CDR3 sequences, less than 20% detected once. The source was PBMCs from blood, collected 4 to 6 days after vaccination. The receptor was isolated from a man aged 50 to 60 who received an inactivated influenza vaccine.

The CDR3 region is CAISESTDEQFF. DNA for the CDR3: TGTGCCATCAGTGAGTCGACTGATGAGCAGTTCTTC. V and J are TRBV10-3 and TRBJ2-1; D unresolved. This CDR3 spans 12 amino acids. Germline CDR1 ENHRY, CDR2 SYGVKD. Trimming pared 0 bases from V and 8 bases from J, leaving 5 bases between.